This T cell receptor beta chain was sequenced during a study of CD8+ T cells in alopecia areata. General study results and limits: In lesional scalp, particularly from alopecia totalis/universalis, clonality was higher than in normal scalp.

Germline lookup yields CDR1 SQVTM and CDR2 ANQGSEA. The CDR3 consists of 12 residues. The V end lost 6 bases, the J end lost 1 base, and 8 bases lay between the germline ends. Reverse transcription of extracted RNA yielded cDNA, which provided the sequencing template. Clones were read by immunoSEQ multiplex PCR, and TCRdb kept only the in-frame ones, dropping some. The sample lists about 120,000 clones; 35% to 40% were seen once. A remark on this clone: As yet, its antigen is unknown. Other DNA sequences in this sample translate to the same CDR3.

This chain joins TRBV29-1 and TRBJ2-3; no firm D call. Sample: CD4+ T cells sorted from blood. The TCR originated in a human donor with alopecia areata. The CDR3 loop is CSVRTGTDTQYF. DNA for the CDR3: TGCAGCGTCCGAACAGGCACAGATACGCAGTATTTT.